A selection of T cell receptor beta chains follows, all from one sample in a study of T-cell reconstitution after alpha-beta-depleted transplantation in children. TCRdb recomputed calls from the PCR reads with MiXCR, one row per CDR3 protein. This sample carries some 220,000 distinct CDR3 sequences, 9.5% to 13% of them seen once, and the ten largest clones take about 28%. The sample in question was PBMCs, obtained before TCRalphabeta/CD19-depleted stem cell transplant. The receptors stem from a child under two years old with acute myeloid leukemia, due to receive a stem cell transplant. The conserved cysteine and the conserved F or W are not part of the CDR3 here.

>TRBJ2-7|TRBV3-1
ASSLTTGGTYEQY
>TRBJ2-7|TRBV6-1
ASTDREALGYEQY
>TRBJ1-1|TRBV29-1
SVDKGEWSTEAF
>TRBJ1-2|TRBV12-3/TRBV12-4
ASSPGQPNYGYT
>TRBJ1-1|TRBV7-8
ASSLDFRGAF
>TRBJ2-3|TRBV28
ASSFPLATQY
>TRBJ1-1|TRBV6-1
ATKAWLPTEAF
>TRBJ2-1|TRBV6-2/TRBV6-3
ASSYLRGPRNEQF
>TRBJ1-6|TRBV10-2
ASGEQLGVGSPLH
>TRBJ1-1|TRBV20-1
SVPRVNTEAF
>TRBJ2-2|TRBV7-9
ASSPWRTGGTGELF
>TRBJ2-1|TRBV4-3
ASSQEGLASSYNEQF
>TRBJ1-2|TRBV3-1
ACCQSTSGSYGYT
>TRBJ2-2|TRBV20-1
SARDRRLNTGELF
>TRBJ1-2|TRBV27
ASSLSGVVVGGYT
>TRBJ1-3|TRBV7-6
ASSLYGGNSGNTIY
>TRBJ2-4|TRBV7-9
ASSPGRGEY
>TRBJ2-7|TRBV20-1
SARDVQGANEQY
>TRBJ2-3|TRBV20-1
SARPGTDTQY
>TRBJ2-2|TRBV4-2
ASSQDGLAANTGELF
>TRBJ1-3|TRBV12-3/TRBV12-4
ASSLDIGGTQGVGGNTIY
>TRBJ1-3|TRBV29-1
SVHRDSGNTIY
>TRBJ2-1|TRBV20-1
SARAPGVAGGQVEQF
>TRBJ1-4|TRBV27
ASSLEGGEKLF
>TRBJ2-1|TRBV7-2
ASSLIRTIQF
>TRBJ1-5|TRBV7-2
ASSQGQGSNQPQH
>TRBJ2-1|TRBV4-1
ASSQDTPSGYNEQF
>TRBJ2-7|TRBV7-3
ASNPEQGRDEQY
>TRBJ2-5|TRBV5-1
ASSLEGLPETQY
>TRBJ2-2|TRBV7-8
ASRSGTGYTGELF
>TRBJ1-1|TRBV6-5
ASKTGWTEAF
>TRBJ1-6|TRBV5-6
ASSRLGADTNNSPLH
>TRBJ2-4|TRBV5-1
ASSDGRANIQY
>TRBJ2-6|TRBV10-2
ASSESRPSGANVLT
>TRBJ2-2|TRBV5-1
ASSFEFGELF
>TRBJ2-2|TRBV7-6
ASSLVAATGELF
>TRBJ2-7|TRBV12-3/TRBV12-4
ASSLKLPYEQY
>TRBJ1-1|TRBV5-5
ASSLIGDTEAF
>TRBJ2-1|TRBV30
AWNAGGEQF
>TRBJ2-5|TRBV5-4
ASSSWTGLQETQY
>TRBJ1-5|TRBV23-1
ASSQRTGVSNQPQH
>TRBJ2-2|TRBV7-3
ASSLTGLANTGELF
>TRBJ2-5|TRBV18
ASSPGEGERETQY
>TRBJ2-2|TRBV4-2
ASSQVGSGGAFTGELF
>TRBJ1-5|TRBV19
ASSGVTNQPQH
>TRBJ2-2|TRBV20-1
SALSFGELF